A few counts support the clone carrying this TCR beta chain. The antigen is not known. This sample stems from a study of T cell repertoires in cytomegalovirus infection. Overall study: CMV infection and matching HLA type were both indicated by public TCR beta signatures.

This CDR3 contains 17 residues. Germline V gene data show CDR1 as MNHEY and CDR2 as SMNVEV (reference sequence). The trim removed 4 bases at V and 1 base at J, leaving 8 bases unmatched. TCRdb called the reads again in MiXCR, with one record for every CDR3 protein. The repertoire has fewer than 1,000,000 distinct CDR3 sequences, 31% of them found once; the top ten carry 13%. Material: cultured CD8+ T cells from PBMCs, obtained from culture after CMV antigen stimulation. The TCR sequence derives from a human donor in good health (CMV status not recorded). Some clones in this sample may be carry-over from other donors' samples. The chain joins TRBV27 to TRBJ2-3; 10 bases align to TRBD2. The CDR3, as DNA: TGTGCCAGCAGTTCCTCCCCTGGACTAGCGGGCACAGATACGCAGTATTTT. Encoded protein: CASSSSPGLAGTDTQYF.